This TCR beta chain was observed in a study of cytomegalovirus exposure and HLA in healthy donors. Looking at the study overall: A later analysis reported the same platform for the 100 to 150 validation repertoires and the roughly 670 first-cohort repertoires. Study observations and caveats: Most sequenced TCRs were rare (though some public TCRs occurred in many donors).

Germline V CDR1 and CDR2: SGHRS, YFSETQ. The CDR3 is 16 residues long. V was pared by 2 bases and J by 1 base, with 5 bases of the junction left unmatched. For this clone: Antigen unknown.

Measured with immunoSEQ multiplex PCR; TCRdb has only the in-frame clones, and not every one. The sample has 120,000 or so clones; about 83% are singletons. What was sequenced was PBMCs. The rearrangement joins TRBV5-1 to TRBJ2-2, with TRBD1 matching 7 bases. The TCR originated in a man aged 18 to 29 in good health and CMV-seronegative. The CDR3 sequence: CASSFRTGWNTGELFF. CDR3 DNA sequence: TGCGCCAGCAGCTTTCGGACAGGTTGGAACACCGGGGAGCTGTTTTTT.